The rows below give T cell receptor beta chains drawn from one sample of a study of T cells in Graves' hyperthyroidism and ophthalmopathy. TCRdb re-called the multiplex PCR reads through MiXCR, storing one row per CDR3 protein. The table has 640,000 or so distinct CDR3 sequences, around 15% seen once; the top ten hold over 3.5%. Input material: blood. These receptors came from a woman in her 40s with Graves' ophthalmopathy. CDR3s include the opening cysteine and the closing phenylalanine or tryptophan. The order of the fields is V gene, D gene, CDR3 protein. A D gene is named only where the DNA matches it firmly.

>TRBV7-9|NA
CASSTWPGASYEQYF
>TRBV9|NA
CASSSPVGRSSYEQYF
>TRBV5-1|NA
CASRSAPGGELFF
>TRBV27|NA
CASTHVGSYNSPLHF
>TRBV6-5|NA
CASSSPGLDSSYEQYF
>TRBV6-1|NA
CASREGASGLYEQYF
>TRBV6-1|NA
CASSERPGGSYEQYF
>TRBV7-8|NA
CASSLEEARGNTEAFF
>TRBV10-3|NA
CAIRELTMNTEAFF
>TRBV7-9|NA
CASSPTIASDEQYF
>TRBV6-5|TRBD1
CASSRTGAQHF
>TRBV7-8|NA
CASSPFFNANTIYF
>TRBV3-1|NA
CASSQRDSSYEQYF
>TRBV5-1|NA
CASSPHRDNYGYTF
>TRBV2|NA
CASSERRSAGTEAFF
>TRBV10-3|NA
CAISVDGPQRGEQYF
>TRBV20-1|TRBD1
CSASGTGNYEQYF
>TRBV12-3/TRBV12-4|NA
CASRPTEYLSEAFF
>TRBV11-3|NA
CASSLDYTSSETQYF
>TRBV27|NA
CASSFSHITDTQYF
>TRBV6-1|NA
CASRGPGGDTQYF
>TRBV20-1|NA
CSARGPQWSNYEQYF
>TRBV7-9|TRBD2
CASSPSGTPEQYF
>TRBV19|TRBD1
CASSQTGSGTEAFF
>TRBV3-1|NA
CASSQSVTEAFF
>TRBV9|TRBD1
CASSTRPGQGSGYTF
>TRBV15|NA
CATSTTTVRETQYF
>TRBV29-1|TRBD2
CSAGGGALETQYF
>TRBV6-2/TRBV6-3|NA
CASSYSQSQGVETQYF
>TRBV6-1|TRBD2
CASRGLAGETQYF
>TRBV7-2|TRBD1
CASSRRDRGREAFF
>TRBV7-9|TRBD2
CASTHLAGGTGELFF
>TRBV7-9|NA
CASSPGPRYEQYF
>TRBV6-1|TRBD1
CASSESGGSYEQYF
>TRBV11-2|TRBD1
CASTLYRGPGPNTEAFF
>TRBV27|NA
CARESPRGTYEQYF
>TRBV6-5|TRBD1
CASSSGTGDGQYF
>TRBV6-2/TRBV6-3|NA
CASTIWGQGNPEAFF
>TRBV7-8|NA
CASSLDGIKQYF
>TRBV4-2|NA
CASSQVAPGGTEAFF
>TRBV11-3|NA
CASSPEGGAVSQYF
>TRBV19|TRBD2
CASSRGGRANEQYF
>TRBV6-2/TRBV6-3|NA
CASTGIHEQYF